This T cell receptor beta chain was sequenced in a study of blood T cell repertoires in COVID-19. Study context: Donors in the United States, Italy and Spain gave samples during acute or convalescent COVID-19. Nucleic acid was either cDNA or gDNA, and it came from T cells, B-cell-depleted T cells, or PBMCs.

Here immunoSEQ multiplex PCR was the method, and the copy in TCRdb shows in-frame clones only, minus some. This sample has approximately 110,000 clones, with 84% found just once. The CDR3 has 21 residues. Germline V gene lookup returns CDR1 LGHDT and CDR2 YNNKEL (reference sequence). Trimming removed 0 bases from V and 4 bases from J; junction bases left unmatched: 22. This clone appeared a single time. The source of this sequence is a woman aged 50 to 60 with acute or convalescent COVID-19. The chain recombines TRBV3-1 (or the pseudogene TRBV3-2) with TRBJ1-1; 8 bases agree with TRBD1. Specimen: peripheral blood. CDR3 region: CASSQESQGAGRVSSITEAFF. CDR3 sequence (DNA): TGTGCCAGCAGCCAAGAGTCTCAGGGGGCGGGCAGGGTGAGTTCGATCACTGAAGCTTTCTTT.